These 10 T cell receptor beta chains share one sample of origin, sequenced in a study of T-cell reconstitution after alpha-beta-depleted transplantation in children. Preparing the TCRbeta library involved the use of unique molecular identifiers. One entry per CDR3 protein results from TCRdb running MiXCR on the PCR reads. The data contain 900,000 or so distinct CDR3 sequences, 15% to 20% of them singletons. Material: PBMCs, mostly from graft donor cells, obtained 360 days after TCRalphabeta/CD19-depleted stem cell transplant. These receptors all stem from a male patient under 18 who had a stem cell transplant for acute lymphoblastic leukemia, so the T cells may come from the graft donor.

CDR3 sequence: CASTRGGRELYEQYF. The DNA of the CDR3 is TGTGCCAGCACAAGGGGCGGGAGGGAGCTCTACGAGCAGTACTTC. The chain links TRBV2 to TRBJ2-7; 9 bases agree with TRBD2. V lost 7 bases to trimming and J lost 3 bases; unmatched junction nucleotides: 10. Germline V gene lookup returns CDR1 SNHLY and CDR2 FYNNEI. CDR3 length: 15 residues.

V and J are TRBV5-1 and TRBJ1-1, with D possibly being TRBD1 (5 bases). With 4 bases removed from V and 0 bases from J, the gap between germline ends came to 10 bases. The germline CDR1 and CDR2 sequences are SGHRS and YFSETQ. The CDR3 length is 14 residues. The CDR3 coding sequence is TGCGCCAGCAGCGCGGGACCGATGAACACTGAAGCTTTCTTT. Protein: CASSAGPMNTEAFF.

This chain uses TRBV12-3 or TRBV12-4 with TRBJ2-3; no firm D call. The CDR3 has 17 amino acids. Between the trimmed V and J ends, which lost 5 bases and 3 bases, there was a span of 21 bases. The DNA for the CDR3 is TGTGCCAGCAGTATATTCGCATGGGGAAAGGAAACAGATACGCAGTATTTT. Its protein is CASSIFAWGKETDTQYF.

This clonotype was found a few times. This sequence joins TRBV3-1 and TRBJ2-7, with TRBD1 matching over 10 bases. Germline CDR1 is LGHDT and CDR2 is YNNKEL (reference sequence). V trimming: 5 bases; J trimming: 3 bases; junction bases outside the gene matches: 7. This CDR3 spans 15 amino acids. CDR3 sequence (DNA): TGTGCCAGCAGCACGGCCGGGACAGGGGTCTACGAGCAGTACTTC. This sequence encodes CASSTAGTGVYEQYF.

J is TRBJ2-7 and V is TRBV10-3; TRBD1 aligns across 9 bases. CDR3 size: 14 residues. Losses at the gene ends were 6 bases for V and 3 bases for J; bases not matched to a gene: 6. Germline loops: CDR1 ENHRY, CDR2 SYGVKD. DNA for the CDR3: TGTGCCATCAGACAGGGGGCTCTTTACTACGAGCAGTACTTC. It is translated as CAIRQGALYYEQYF.

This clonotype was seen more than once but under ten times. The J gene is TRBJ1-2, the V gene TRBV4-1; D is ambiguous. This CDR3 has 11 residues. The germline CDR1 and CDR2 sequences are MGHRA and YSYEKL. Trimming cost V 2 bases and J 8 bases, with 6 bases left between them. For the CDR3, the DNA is TGCGCCAGCAGCCAAAGGAGGGGCTACACCTTC. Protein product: CASSQRRGYTF.

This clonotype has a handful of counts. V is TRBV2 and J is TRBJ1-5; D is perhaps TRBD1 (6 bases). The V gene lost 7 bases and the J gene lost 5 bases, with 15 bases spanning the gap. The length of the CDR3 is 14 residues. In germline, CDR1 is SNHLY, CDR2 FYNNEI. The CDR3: CASKIEGGDQPQHF. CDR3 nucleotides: TGTGCCAGCAAAATAGAGGGGGGGGATCAGCCCCAGCATTTT.

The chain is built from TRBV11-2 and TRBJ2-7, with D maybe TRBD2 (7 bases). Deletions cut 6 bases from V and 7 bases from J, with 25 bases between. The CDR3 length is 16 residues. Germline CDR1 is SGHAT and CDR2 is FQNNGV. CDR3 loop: CASRNIRGGPLGEQYF. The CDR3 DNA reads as TGTGCCAGCAGGAATATAAGGGGGGGGCCTCTTGGGGAGCAGTACTTC. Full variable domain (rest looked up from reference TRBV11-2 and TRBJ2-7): EAGVAQSPRYKIIEKRQSVAFWCNPISGHATLYWYQQILGQGPKLLIQFQNNGVVDDSQLPKDRFSAERLKGVDSTLKIQPAKLEDSAVYLCASRNIRGGPLGEQYFGPGTRLTVT.

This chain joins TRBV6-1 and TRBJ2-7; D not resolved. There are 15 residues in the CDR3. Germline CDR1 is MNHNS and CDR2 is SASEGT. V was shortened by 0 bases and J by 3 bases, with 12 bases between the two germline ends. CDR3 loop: CASSEARNSIYEQYF. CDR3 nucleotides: TGTGCCAGCAGTGAAGCGCGAAACAGCATCTACGAGCAGTACTTC.

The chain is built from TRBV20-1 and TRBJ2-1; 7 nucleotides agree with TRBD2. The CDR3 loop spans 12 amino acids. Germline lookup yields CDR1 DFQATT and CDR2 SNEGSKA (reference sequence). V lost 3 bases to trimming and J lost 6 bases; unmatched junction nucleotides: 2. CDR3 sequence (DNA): TGCAGTGCTAGTAGGGAGGGCAATGAGCAGTTCTTC. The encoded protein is CSASREGNEQFF.